Listed below are T cell receptor beta chains from one sample, sequenced in a study of identical twins. TCRdb re-derived calls from the 5' RACE reads in MiXCR, one entry per CDR3 protein. In the table there are 240,000 or so distinct CDR3 sequences, roughly 13% of which are singletons. These data were also reused for a study on yellow fever vaccine responses in identical twins.

Sample: memory (CD45RO+) T cells sorted from blood. All receptors come from a woman between 18 and 29 years old in good health. Both conserved end residues are part of each CDR3. A D gene is named only where the DNA matches it firmly. Where a row states a size, it is once, few, many or the class of an expanded clone; other rows omit it.

clone_size	v_call	d_call	j_call	cdr3_nt	cdr3_aa
NA	TRBV15	NA	TRBJ2-7	TGTGCCACCAGCAGAGAGCGTGGGACCGAGCAGTACTTC	CATSRERGTEQYF
few	TRBV29-1	TRBD1	TRBJ2-3	TGCAGCGTACGGGACAGGGGCGGTTCCGATACGCAGTATTTT	CSVRDRGGSDTQYF
few	TRBV2	NA	TRBJ2-1	TGTGCCAGCAGTGAAGCCGAGGGGTGGCTCAGCGGTAACAATGAGCAGTTCTTC	CASSEAEGWLSGNNEQFF
NA	TRBV5-5	TRBD1	TRBJ2-7	TGTGCCAGCATGGGACAGGAGGGAGAGCAGTACTTC	CASMGQEGEQYF
NA	TRBV7-9	TRBD2	TRBJ2-3	TGTGCCAGCAGCTTAGTCATAGCGGGAGTTCACTCAGATACGCAGTATTTT	CASSLVIAGVHSDTQYF
few	TRBV5-1	NA	TRBJ2-6	TGCGCCAGCAGCTCGGCAGGACAGTCTGGGGCCAACGTCCTGACTTTC	CASSSAGQSGANVLTF
NA	TRBV6-1	NA	TRBJ2-1	TGTGCCAGCAGTCGATCGCCCAACAATGAGCAGTTCTTC	CASSRSPNNEQFF
NA	TRBV29-1	NA	TRBJ2-5	TGCAGCGCCTCGCCGGCAGTACAAGAGACCCAGTACTTC	CSASPAVQETQYF
many	TRBV10-1	TRBD1	TRBJ2-7	TGCGCCAGCCTGCTAACAGGGGACCCCTACGAGCAGTACTTC	CASLLTGDPYEQYF
few	TRBV6-2/TRBV6-3	NA	TRBJ1-4	TGTGCCAGCAGTCTCGGGACGTTGGGAGAAAAACTGTTTTTT	CASSLGTLGEKLFF
many	TRBV20-1	TRBD2	TRBJ2-3	TGCAGTGCTAGAGGGACTAGCGGCGCAAGGTCACCAGATACGCAGTATTTT	CSARGTSGARSPDTQYF
few	TRBV27	TRBD1	TRBJ2-5	TGTGCCAGCAGCCCCTGGGACAGGGTCCAAGAGACCCAGTACTTC	CASSPWDRVQETQYF
many	TRBV11-2	NA	TRBJ2-7	TGTGCCAGCAGCGGACAGACAGGCGGTAGTATCTACGAGCAGTACTTC	CASSGQTGGSIYEQYF
NA	TRBV25-1	TRBD1	TRBJ2-3	TGTGCCAGCACCATGACAGGGACCCCCCCAGATACGCAGTATTTT	CASTMTGTPPDTQYF
NA	TRBV21-1	NA	TRBJ2-7	TGTGCCAGCACTACGGACAGGGGGCGTCGCGAGCAGTACTTC	CASTTDRGRREQYF
NA	TRBV20-1	NA	TRBJ2-7	TGCAGTGCTAGAGTACCCCTGACTACACACGAGCAGTACTTC	CSARVPLTTHEQYF
few	TRBV5-6	TRBD1	TRBJ2-1	TGTGCCAGCAGCCCAACCGGGACAGGGGCCCCTTCTGGGCAGTTCTTC	CASSPTGTGAPSGQFF
many	TRBV4-1	NA	TRBJ1-4	TGCGCCAGCAGCCAAGATCCTAATGAAAAACTGTTTTTT	CASSQDPNEKLFF
NA	TRBV29-1	TRBD2	TRBJ2-1	TGCAGCGCTCAGGGACTAGCGGAGCGGAATGAGCAGTTCTTC	CSAQGLAERNEQFF
NA	TRBV11-2	NA	TRBJ2-7	TGTGCCAGCAGCTCCACCGGGACGCCACCCTACGAGCAGTACTTC	CASSSTGTPPYEQYF
NA	TRBV20-1	TRBD2	TRBJ2-1	TGCAGTGCTAGGACGTCTAGCGGTCCCTACAATGAGCAGTTCTTC	CSARTSSGPYNEQFF
few	TRBV20-1	TRBD1	TRBJ2-2	TGCAGTGCTAGAGATTTGCAGGGGGCAGTCGGGGAGCTGTTTTTT	CSARDLQGAVGELFF
many	TRBV12-3/TRBV12-4	TRBD2	TRBJ2-1	TGTGCCAGCAGTTCCCGACTAGCGGGATTTAATGAGCAGTTCTTC	CASSSRLAGFNEQFF
NA	TRBV19	NA	TRBJ1-1	TGTGCCAGTAGTATACAGGGGACGAACACTGAAGCTTTCTTT	CASSIQGTNTEAFF
few	TRBV3-1	NA	TRBJ1-5	TGTGCCAGCAGCCTGGGACTAAATCAGCCCCAGCATTTT	CASSLGLNQPQHF
few	TRBV7-9	TRBD2	TRBJ2-5	TGTGCCAGCAGCCACGGGACTAGCGGGAGCAAGTACTTC	CASSHGTSGSKYF
few	TRBV20-1	TRBD2	TRBJ2-3	TGCAGTGCTGACGGGGGACTAGCGGGCACAGATACGCAGTATTTT	CSADGGLAGTDTQYF
few	TRBV9	NA	TRBJ1-6	TGTGCCAGCAGCGTAGGCCGCCAGGATTCACCCCTCCACTTT	CASSVGRQDSPLHF
NA	TRBV2	NA	TRBJ2-7	TGTGCCACCGCCCTCCGGGACTCTCCCCCCTACGAGCAGTACTTC	CATALRDSPPYEQYF
few	TRBV5-1	TRBD1	TRBJ2-4	TGCGCCAGCAGCTCCGGACAGGGTGGGGACATTCAGTACTTC	CASSSGQGGDIQYF
NA	TRBV6-2/TRBV6-3	NA	TRBJ2-3	TGTGCCAGCAGTTACCTGGGGCCTAGCACAGATACGCAGTATTTT	CASSYLGPSTDTQYF
once	TRBV5-1	NA	TRBJ2-7	TGCGCCAGCAGCTCGGCAGCGGTGGTCTCCTACGAGCAGTACTTC	CASSSAAVVSYEQYF
few	TRBV11-3	TRBD2	TRBJ2-1	TGTGCCAGCAGCTTCAAGCGGGGCCTCCGGGATGAGCAGTTCTTC	CASSFKRGLRDEQFF
NA	TRBV10-3	NA	TRBJ2-1	TGTGCCATCAGTGGCATCCTTTCCGGGACGCTATACAATGAGCAGTTCTTC	CAISGILSGTLYNEQFF
many	TRBV12-3/TRBV12-4	NA	TRBJ2-1	TGTGCCAGCGGCCGTAGAGGGGAGCAGTTCTTC	CASGRRGEQFF
many	TRBV12-3/TRBV12-4	TRBD1	TRBJ2-5	TGTGCCAGCAGTTTAAGGGGGCAGACCCAGTACTTC	CASSLRGQTQYF
NA	TRBV21-1	NA	TRBJ2-7	TGTGCCAGCAGCAAAGGCGGGGGGCTCGGCGAGCAGTACTTC	CASSKGGGLGEQYF
few	TRBV6-1	NA	TRBJ2-4	TGTGCCAGCAAACCCGGAGGGTTGGGAGCCAAAAACATTCAGTACTTC	CASKPGGLGAKNIQYF
NA	TRBV27	NA	TRBJ1-1	TGTGCCAGCAGTTTCTTAAGCTCGAGCACTGAAGCTTTCTTT	CASSFLSSSTEAFF
few	TRBV20-1	TRBD2	TRBJ2-3	TGCAGTGCTAGAGCCAAACTAGCGGCAGGAGCAAGGACAGATACGCAGTATTTT	CSARAKLAAGARTDTQYF
few	TRBV15	TRBD2	TRBJ2-3	TGTGCCACCAGCCCCACTAGCGGCATCACAGATACGCAGTATTTT	CATSPTSGITDTQYF
many	TRBV5-1	NA	TRBJ2-1	TGCGCCAGCAGCTTGGGAGGGGAGTCCTACAATGAGCAGTTCTTC	CASSLGGESYNEQFF
few	TRBV2	NA	TRBJ1-3	TGTGCCAGCGTATTCTCTGGAAACACCATATATTTT	CASVFSGNTIYF
few	TRBV7-2	NA	TRBJ2-5	TGTGCCAGCAGCCAATCCCATCCAAGGACAGAGACCCAGTACTTC	CASSQSHPRTETQYF
many	TRBV7-2	TRBD1	TRBJ2-3	TGTGCCAGCAGTTTGGACAGGGGAACAGATACGCAGTATTTT	CASSLDRGTDTQYF
few	TRBV18	NA	TRBJ2-3	TGTGCCAGCTCACCACCGGAAGGAGATACGCAGTATTTT	CASSPPEGDTQYF
few	TRBV28	TRBD2	TRBJ2-7	TGTGCCAGCAGTTTAACTAGCGGGACGGACGAGCAGTACTTC	CASSLTSGTDEQYF
few	TRBV11-1	NA	TRBJ2-1	TGTGCCAGCAGCTCCCTAGATGAGCAGTTCTTC	CASSSLDEQFF
many	TRBV12-3/TRBV12-4	NA	TRBJ2-2	TGTGCCAGCAGAGCTCACTCCGGGAACACCGGGGAGCTGTTTTTT	CASRAHSGNTGELFF
many	TRBV5-1	NA	TRBJ1-2	TGCGCCAGCAGCTTGGATCCGCCAGGGAAGGTTTTCTATGGCTACACCTTC	CASSLDPPGKVFYGYTF
NA	TRBV12-3/TRBV12-4	NA	TRBJ2-1	TGTGCCAGCAGATTTGGGGGATTGGGGAACAATGAGCAGTTCTTC	CASRFGGLGNNEQFF
NA	TRBV29-1	TRBD2	TRBJ2-1	TGCAGCGTAGGGACTAGCGGGGCCAGCTCCTACAATGAGCAGTTCTTC	CSVGTSGASSYNEQFF
NA	TRBV24-1	TRBD2	TRBJ2-3	TGTGCCACCAGCGAGGCGGGAGGGCCCACAGATACGCAGTATTTT	CATSEAGGPTDTQYF
NA	TRBV6-6	NA	TRBJ2-2	TGTGCCAGCAGATCAACCACCGGGGAGCTGTTTTTT	CASRSTTGELFF
many	TRBV25-1	NA	TRBJ2-3	TGTGCCAGCAGTCCTGCAGATACGCAGTATTTT	CASSPADTQYF
NA	TRBV6-1	NA	TRBJ1-1	TGTGCCAGCAGTCGTAAATCCCAGGGGAACACTGAAGCTTTCTTT	CASSRKSQGNTEAFF
few	TRBV5-6	NA	TRBJ1-2	TGTGCCAGCAGCTCAAATACAAGGACAAGTGACTATGGCTACACCTTC	CASSSNTRTSDYGYTF
NA	TRBV7-3	NA	TRBJ2-2	TGTGCCAGCAGCTTCCCCGGCGGTTTTCCCGGGGAGCTGTTTTTT	CASSFPGGFPGELFF
NA	TRBV3-1	NA	TRBJ2-1	TGTGCCAGCAGCCAGAAGGACAATGAGCAGTTCTTC	CASSQKDNEQFF
many	TRBV30	NA	TRBJ2-2	TGTGCCCGAAGTGGTCCCACCGGGGAGCTGTTTTTT	CARSGPTGELFF